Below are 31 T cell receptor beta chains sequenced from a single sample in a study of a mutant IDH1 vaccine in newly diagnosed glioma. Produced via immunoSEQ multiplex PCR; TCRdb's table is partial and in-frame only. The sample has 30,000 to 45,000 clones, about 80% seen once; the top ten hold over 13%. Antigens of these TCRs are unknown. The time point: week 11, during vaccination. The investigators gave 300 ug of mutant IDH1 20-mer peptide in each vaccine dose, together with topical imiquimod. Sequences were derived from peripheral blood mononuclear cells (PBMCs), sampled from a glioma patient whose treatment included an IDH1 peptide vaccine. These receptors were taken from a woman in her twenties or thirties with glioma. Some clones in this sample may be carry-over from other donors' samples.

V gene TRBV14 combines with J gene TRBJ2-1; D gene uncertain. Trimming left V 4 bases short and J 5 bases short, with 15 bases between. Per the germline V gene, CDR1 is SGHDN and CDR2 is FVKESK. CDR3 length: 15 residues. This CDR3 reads CASSPYLSPHNEQFF. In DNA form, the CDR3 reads TGTGCCAGCAGCCCGTACCTATCTCCCCACAATGAGCAGTTCTTC.

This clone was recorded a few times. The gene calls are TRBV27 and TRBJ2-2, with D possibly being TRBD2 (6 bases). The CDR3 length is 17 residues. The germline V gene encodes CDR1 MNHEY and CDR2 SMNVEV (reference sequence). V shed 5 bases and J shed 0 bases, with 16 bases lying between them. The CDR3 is CASSTPKTSPNTGELFF. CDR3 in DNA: TGTGCCAGCAGTACACCCAAGACTAGTCCGAACACCGGGGAGCTGTTTTTT.

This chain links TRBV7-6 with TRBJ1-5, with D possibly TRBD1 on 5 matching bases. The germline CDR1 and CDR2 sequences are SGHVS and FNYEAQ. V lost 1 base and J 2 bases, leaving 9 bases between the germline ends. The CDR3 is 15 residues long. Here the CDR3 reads CASSLEGKRNQPQHF. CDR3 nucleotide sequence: TGTGCCAGCAGCTTAGAGGGGAAGCGCAATCAGCCCCAGCATTTT.

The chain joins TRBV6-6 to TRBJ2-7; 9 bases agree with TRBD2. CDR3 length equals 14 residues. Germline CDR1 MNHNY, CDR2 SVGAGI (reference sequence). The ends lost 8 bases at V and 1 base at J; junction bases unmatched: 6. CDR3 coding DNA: TGTGCCAGCCAAACTAGCGGGCCTTCCTACGAGCAGTACTTC. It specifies CASQTSGPSYEQYF.

The CDR3 sequence is CASAEDTEAFF. As DNA, the CDR3 is TGTGCCAGCGCTGAGGACACTGAAGCTTTCTTT. V usage is TRBV2 and J usage is TRBJ1-1; D not resolved. V lost 8 bases and J lost 3, with 7 bases in between. CDR1 is SNHLY, CDR2 FYNNEI, per germline. This CDR3 contains 11 residues.

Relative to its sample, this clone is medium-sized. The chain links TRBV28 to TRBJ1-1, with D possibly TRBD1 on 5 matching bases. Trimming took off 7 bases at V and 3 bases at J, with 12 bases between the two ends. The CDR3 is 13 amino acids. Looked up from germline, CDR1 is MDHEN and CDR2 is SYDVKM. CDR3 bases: TGTGCCAGCACCCCCCCCAGGGACACTGAAGCTTTCTTT. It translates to CASTPPRDTEAFF.

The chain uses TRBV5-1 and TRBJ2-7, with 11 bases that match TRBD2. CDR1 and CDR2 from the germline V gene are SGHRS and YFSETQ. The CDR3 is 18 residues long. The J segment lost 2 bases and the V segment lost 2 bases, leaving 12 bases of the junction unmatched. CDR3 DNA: TGCGCCAGCAGCTTAACCCCAAAGGGGACTAGCGGAACCTACGAGCAGTACTTC. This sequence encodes CASSLTPKGTSGTYEQYF.

The CDR3, as DNA: TGCGCCAGCCTCCGGGGGCTGGTAGGGCAAGAGACCCAGTACTTC. Its translation: CASLRGLVGQETQYF. The V and J genes are TRBV10-2 and TRBJ2-5; tentatively, D is TRBD1 or TRBD2 (6 bases each). Germline V gene data show CDR1 as WSHSY and CDR2 as SAAADI. The V gene lost 8 bases and the J gene lost 2 bases, with 18 bases spanning the gap. The CDR3 is 15 amino acids.

CDR3 loop: CASNRDGLRVRALGEQYF. In DNA, the CDR3 is TGTGCCAGCAACCGAGATGGGCTGAGGGTGAGGGCCCTCGGCGAGCAGTACTTC. The V call is TRBV5-6, the J call TRBJ2-7, with D possibly being TRBD2 (5 bases). V gave up 6 bases and J gave up 6 bases, with 31 bases separating them. The CDR3 extends over 18 amino acids. Germline CDR1 reads SGHDT; CDR2 reads YYEEEE.

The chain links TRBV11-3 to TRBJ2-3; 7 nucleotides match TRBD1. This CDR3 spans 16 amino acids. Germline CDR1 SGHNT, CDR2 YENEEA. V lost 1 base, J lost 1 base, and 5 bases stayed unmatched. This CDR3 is CASSLGTGKRTDTQYF. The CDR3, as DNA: TGTGCCAGCAGCTTAGGGACAGGCAAGCGCACAGATACGCAGTATTTT.

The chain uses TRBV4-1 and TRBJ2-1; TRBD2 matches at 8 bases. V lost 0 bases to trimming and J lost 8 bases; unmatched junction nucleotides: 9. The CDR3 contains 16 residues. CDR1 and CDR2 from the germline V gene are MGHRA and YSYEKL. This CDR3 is CASSQDGTSLSDEQFF. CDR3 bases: TGCGCCAGCAGCCAAGATGGGACTAGTTTGAGCGATGAGCAGTTCTTC.

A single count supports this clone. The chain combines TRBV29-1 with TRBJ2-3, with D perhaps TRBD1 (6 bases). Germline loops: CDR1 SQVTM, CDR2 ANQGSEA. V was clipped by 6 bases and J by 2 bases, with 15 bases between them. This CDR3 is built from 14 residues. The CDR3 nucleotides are TGCAGCGTCGACAGGCTGGGGGCCACAGATACGCAGTATTTT. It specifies CSVDRLGATDTQYF.

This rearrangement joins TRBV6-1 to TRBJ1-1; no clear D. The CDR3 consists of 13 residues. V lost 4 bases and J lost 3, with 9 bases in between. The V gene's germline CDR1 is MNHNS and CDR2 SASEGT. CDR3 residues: CASSATSYTEAFF. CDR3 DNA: TGTGCCAGCAGTGCTACAAGCTACACTGAAGCTTTCTTT.

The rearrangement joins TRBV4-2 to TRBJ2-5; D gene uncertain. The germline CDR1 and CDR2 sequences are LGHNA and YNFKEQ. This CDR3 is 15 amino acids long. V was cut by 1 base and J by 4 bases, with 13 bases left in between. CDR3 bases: TGTGCCAGCAGCCAAGTCCTAGGCAACCCAGAGACCCAGTACTTC. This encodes CASSQVLGNPETQYF.

Here the CDR3 reads CAWTPGGEETQYF. CDR3 nucleotides: TGTGCCTGGACCCCGGGGGGCGAAGAGACCCAGTACTTC. The V and J genes are TRBV30 and TRBJ2-5; D might be TRBD2 (7 bases). The germline V gene has CDR1 GTSNPN and CDR2 SVGIG (reference sequence). Trimming stripped 4 bases from V and 3 bases from J, with 12 bases between. CDR3 length: 13 residues.

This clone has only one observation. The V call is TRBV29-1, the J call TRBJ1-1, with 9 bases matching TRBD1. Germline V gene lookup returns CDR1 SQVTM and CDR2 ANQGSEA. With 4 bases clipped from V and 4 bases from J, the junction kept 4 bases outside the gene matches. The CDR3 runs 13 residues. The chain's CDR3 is CSVAQTGGTEAFF. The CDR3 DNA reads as TGCAGCGTTGCCCAGACAGGGGGCACTGAAGCTTTCTTT. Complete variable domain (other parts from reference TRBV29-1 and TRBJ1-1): SAVISQKPSRDICQRGTSLTIQCQVDSQVTMMFWYRQQPGQSLTLIATANQGSEATYESGFVIDKFPISRPNLTFSTLTVSNMSPEDSSIYLCSVAQTGGTEAFFGQGTRLTVV.

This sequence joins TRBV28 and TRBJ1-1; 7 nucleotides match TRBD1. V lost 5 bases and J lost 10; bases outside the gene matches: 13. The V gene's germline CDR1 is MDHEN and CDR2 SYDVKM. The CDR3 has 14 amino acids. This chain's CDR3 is CASSHRGLIGLAFF. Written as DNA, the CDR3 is TGTGCCAGCAGTCACAGGGGCCTGATTGGCTTAGCTTTCTTT.

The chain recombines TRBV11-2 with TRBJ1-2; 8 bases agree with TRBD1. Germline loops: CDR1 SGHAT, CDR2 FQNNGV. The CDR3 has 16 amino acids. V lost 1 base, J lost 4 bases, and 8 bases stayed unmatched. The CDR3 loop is CASSLAGGQGLYGYTF. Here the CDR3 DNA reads TGTGCCAGCAGCTTAGCAGGGGGCCAGGGACTCTATGGCTACACCTTC.

CDR3 in DNA: TGTGCCAGCCGCTCTATGGTCGGGACACGGTCCGATCAGCCCCAGCATTTT. This gives the protein CASRSMVGTRSDQPQHF. The chain couples TRBV27 to TRBJ1-5; TRBD1 is a possible D gene (6 bases). Looked up from germline, CDR1 is MNHEY and CDR2 is SMNVEV (reference sequence). V was pared by 8 bases and J by 5 bases, with 25 bases between. The CDR3 has 17 amino acids.

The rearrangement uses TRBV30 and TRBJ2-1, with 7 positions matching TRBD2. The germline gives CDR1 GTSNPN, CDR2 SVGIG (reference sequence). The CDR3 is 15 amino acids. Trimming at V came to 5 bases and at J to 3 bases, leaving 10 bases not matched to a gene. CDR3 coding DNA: TGTGCCTGGGGATTGGGGAGGGTATACTACAATGAGCAGTTCTTC. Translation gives CAWGLGRVYYNEQFF.

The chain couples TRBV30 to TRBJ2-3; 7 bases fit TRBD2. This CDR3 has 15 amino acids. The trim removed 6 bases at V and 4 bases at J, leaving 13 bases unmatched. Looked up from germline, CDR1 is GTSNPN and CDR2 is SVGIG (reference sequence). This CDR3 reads CACGGRADGADTQYF. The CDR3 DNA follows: TGTGCCTGTGGGGGGAGGGCCGATGGGGCAGATACGCAGTATTTT.

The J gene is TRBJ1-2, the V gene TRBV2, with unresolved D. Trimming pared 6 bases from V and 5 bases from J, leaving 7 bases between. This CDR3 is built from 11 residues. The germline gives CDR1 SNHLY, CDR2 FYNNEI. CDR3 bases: TGTGCCAGCAGAAAGAGTTATGGCTACACCTTC. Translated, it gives CASRKSYGYTF.

CDR3 nucleotide sequence: TGTGCCAGCAGCGAACAGGGGTACACTGAAGCTTTCTTT. Amino acids: CASSEQGYTEAFF. V usage is TRBV7-9 and J usage is TRBJ1-1, with 7 bases lining up with TRBD1. CDR1 and CDR2 from the germline V gene are SEHNR and FQNEAQ (reference sequence). The CDR3 length is 13 residues. J gave up 3 bases and V 5 bases, and 3 bases lay outside the gene matches.

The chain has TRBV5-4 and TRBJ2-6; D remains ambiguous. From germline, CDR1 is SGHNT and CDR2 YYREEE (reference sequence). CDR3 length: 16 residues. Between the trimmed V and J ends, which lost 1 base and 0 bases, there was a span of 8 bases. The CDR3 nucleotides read TGTGCCAGCAGCTTGTATTTGGTCTCTGGGGCCAACGTCCTGACTTTC. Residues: CASSLYLVSGANVLTF.

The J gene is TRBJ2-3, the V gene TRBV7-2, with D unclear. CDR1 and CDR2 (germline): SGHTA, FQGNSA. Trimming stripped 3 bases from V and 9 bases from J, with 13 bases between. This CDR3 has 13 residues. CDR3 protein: CASSFSGKETQYF. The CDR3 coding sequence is TGTGCCAGCAGCTTTAGTGGAAAGGAGACGCAGTATTTT. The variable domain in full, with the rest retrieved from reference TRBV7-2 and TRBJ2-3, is GAGVSQSPSNKVTEKGKDVELRCDPISGHTALYWYRQSLGQGLEFLIYFQGNSAPDKSGLPSDRFSAERTGGSVSTLTIQRTQQEDSAVYLCASSFSGKETQYFGPGTRLTVL.

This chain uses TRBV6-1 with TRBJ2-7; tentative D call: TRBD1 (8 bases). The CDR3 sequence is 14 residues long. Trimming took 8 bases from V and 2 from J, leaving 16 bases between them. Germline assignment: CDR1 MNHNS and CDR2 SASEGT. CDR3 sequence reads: CASLGRDRPYEQYF. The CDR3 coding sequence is TGTGCCAGCCTGGGGAGGGACAGGCCCTACGAGCAGTACTTC.

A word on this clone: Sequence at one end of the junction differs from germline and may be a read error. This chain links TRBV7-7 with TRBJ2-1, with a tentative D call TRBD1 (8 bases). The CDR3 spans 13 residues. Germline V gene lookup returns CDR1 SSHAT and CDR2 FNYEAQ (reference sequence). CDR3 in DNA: TGTGCTAGCAGCTTCGACAGGGGAGGGGAGCAGTTCTTC. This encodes CASSFDRGGEQFF.

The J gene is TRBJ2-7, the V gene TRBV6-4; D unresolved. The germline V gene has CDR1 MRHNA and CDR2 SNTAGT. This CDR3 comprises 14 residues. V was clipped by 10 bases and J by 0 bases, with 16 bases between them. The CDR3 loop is CATSLTHSSYEQYF. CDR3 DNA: TGTGCCACCTCATTGACACATAGCTCCTACGAGCAGTACTTC.

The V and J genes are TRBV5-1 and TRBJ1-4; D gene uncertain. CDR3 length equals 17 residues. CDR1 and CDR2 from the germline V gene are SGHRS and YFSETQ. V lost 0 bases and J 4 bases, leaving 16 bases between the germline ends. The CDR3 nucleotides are TGCGCCAGCAGCTTGGGACTAACCCAACTACTTAATGAAAAACTGTTTTTT. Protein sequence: CASSLGLTQLLNEKLFF.

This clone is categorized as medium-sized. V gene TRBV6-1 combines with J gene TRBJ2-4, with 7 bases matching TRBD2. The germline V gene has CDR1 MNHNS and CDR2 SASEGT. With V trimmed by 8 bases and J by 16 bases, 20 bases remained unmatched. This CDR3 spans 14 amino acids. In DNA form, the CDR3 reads TGTGCCAGCTCGACCCACAGGAAGGGAGGGCATCTCTACTTC. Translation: CASSTHRKGGHLYF.

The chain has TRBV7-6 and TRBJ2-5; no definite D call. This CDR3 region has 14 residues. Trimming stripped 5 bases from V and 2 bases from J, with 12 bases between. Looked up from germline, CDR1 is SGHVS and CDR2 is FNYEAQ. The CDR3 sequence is CASSPDLGQETQYF. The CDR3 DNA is TGTGCCAGCAGCCCTGATCTGGGGCAAGAGACCCAGTACTTC.